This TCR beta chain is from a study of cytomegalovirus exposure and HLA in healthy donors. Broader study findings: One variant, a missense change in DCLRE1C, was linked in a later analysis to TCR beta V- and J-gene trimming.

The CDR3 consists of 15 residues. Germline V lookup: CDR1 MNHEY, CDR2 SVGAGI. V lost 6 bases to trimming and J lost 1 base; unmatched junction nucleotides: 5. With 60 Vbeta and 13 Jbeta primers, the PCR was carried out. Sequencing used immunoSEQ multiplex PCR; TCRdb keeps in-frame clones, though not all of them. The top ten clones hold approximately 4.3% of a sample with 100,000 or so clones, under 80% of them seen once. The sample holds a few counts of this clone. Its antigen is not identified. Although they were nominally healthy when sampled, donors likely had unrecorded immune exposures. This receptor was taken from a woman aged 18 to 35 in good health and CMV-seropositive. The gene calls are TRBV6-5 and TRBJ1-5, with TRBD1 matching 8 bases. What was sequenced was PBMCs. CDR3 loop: CASRVDRASNQPQHF. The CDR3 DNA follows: TGTGCCAGCAGAGTGGACAGGGCGAGCAATCAGCCCCAGCATTTT.